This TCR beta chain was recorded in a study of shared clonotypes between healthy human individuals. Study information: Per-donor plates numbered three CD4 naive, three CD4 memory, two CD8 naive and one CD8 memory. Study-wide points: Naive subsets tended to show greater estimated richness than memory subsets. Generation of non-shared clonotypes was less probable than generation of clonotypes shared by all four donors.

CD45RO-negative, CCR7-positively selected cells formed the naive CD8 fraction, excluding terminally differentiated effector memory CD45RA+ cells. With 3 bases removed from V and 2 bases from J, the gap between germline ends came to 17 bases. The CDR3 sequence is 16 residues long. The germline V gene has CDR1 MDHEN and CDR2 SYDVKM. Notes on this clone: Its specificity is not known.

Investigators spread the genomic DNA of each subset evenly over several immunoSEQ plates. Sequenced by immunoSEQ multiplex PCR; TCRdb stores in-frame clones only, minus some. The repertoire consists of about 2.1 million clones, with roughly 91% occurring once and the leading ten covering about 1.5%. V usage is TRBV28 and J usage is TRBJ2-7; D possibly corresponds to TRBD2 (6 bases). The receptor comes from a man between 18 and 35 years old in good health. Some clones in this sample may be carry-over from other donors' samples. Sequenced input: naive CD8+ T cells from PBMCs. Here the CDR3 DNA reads TGTGCCAGCAGTTTGAGCGGGCTAGCGTATACCTACGAGCAGTACTTC. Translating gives CASSLSGLAYTYEQYF.